This T cell receptor (beta chain) was sequenced in a study of blood T cell repertoires in COVID-19. Study details: COVID-19 samples from acute and convalescent phases originated in the United States, Italy and Spain.

Libraries were prepared by immunoSEQ multiplex PCR; TCRdb keeps only in-frame clonotypes and omits some of them. The sample has 150,000 to 200,000 clones; under 85% are singletons. Sequencing was performed on peripheral blood. This TCR came from a man aged 55 to 70 with active or convalescent COVID-19.

For the CDR3, the DNA is TGTGCCAGCAGGTCGAAGGGAGGGCCAAATGAGCAGTTCTTC. This translates into CASRSKGGPNEQFF. The chain is built from TRBV7-2 and TRBJ2-1, with 7 bases matching TRBD2. This CDR3 is built from 14 residues. Per germline, CDR1 SGHTA and CDR2 FQGNSA. V trimming: 6 bases; J trimming: 7 bases; junction bases outside the gene matches: 9.